The 27 T cell receptor beta chains listed next were all sequenced from one sample in a study of PD-1 blockade in classical Hodgkin lymphoma. Time point denoted: cycle 4 day 1 (C4D1), after more than five weeks of nivolumab. Every patient relapsed after autologous stem cell transplantation, and brentuximab vedotin exposure varied. Sequencing used immunoSEQ multiplex PCR; TCRdb keeps in-frame clones, though not all of them. The sample lists approximately 21,000 clones, 75% to 90% occurring once. Specimen: peripheral blood mononuclear cells (PBMCs), collected before the fourth cycle of nivolumab. The origin of the receptors is a human donor with classical Hodgkin lymphoma.

As DNA, the CDR3 is TGTGCCAGCAGCTTAGACCCCTTGGGAGGAGTCACAGATACGCAGTATTTT. This encodes CASSLDPLGGVTDTQYF. J is TRBJ2-3 and V is TRBV7-9; tentative D call: TRBD2 (6 bases). The CDR3 extends over 17 amino acids. V lost 1 base, J lost 2 bases, and 16 bases lay in between. Germline values: CDR1 SEHNR, CDR2 FQNEAQ (reference sequence).

V gene TRBV27 combines with J gene TRBJ2-7; D remains unclear. Germline V gene lookup returns CDR1 MNHEY and CDR2 SMNVEV (reference sequence). V lost 7 bases and J 0 bases, leaving 10 bases between the germline ends. CDR3 length: 13 amino acids. The DNA for the CDR3 is TGTGCCAGCAACGGTCGGAGCTCCTACGAGCAGTACTTC. This sequence encodes CASNGRSSYEQYF.

This rearrangement joins TRBV7-9 to TRBJ2-1, with D tentatively TRBD1 (6 bases). This CDR3 contains 12 residues. V was shortened by 8 bases and J by 4 bases, with 9 bases between the two germline ends. Germline V lookup: CDR1 SEHNR, CDR2 FQNEAQ (reference sequence). Here the CDR3 reads CASGGGYNEQFF. For the CDR3, the DNA is TGTGCCAGCGGGGGCGGGTACAATGAGCAGTTCTTC.

V gene TRBV10-2 combines with J gene TRBJ1-1, with 8 bases that match TRBD1. V gave up 2 bases and J gave up 3 bases; unmatched junction bases: 8. The CDR3 has 16 amino acids. The V gene's germline CDR1 is WSHSY and CDR2 SAAADI. CDR3 sequence (DNA): TGCGCCAGCAGTGAGATGGGGACAGGCGGATACACTGAAGCTTTCTTT. This translates into CASSEMGTGGYTEAFF.

The V gene is TRBV11-3, the J gene TRBJ2-1, with 11 positions matching TRBD2. J gave up 2 bases and V 0 bases, and 3 bases lay outside the gene matches. The CDR3 is 17 amino acids. The germline CDR1 and CDR2 sequences are SGHNT and YENEEA. The CDR3 loop reads CASSLEWGLAAYNEQFF. The CDR3 DNA sequence: TGTGCCAGCAGCTTAGAGTGGGGACTAGCGGCCTACAATGAGCAGTTCTTC.

The V and J genes are TRBV7-2 and TRBJ2-3; 9 bases fit TRBD2. The CDR3 extends over 16 amino acids. With V trimmed by 5 bases and J by 2 bases, 8 bases remained unmatched. Germline V lookup: CDR1 SGHTA, CDR2 FQGNSA. The CDR3: CASSTGTSPYTDTQYF. The CDR3 DNA sequence: TGTGCCAGCAGCACCGGGACTAGCCCTTACACAGATACGCAGTATTTT.

The CDR3 nucleotides read TGTGCCAGCTCTCCCTACGAGCAGTACTTC. Amino acid sequence: CASSPYEQYF. V gene TRBV2 combines with J gene TRBJ2-7; D not certain. Looked up from germline, CDR1 is SNHLY and CDR2 is FYNNEI. This CDR3 has 10 residues. Between the trimmed V and J ends, which lost 8 bases and 2 bases, there was a span of 4 bases.

The chain is built from TRBV27 and TRBJ2-3, with D tentatively TRBD2 (5 bases). From germline, CDR1 is MNHEY and CDR2 SMNVEV (reference sequence). Trimming removed 1 base at V and 2 bases at J, with 7 bases between. This CDR3 comprises 14 residues. The CDR3 here is CASSLWGDTDTQYF. The CDR3 region has the DNA TGTGCCAGCAGTTTATGGGGAGACACAGATACGCAGTATTTT.

The chain combines TRBV30 with TRBJ1-6, with 8 bases aligning to TRBD1. The CDR3 runs to 12 residues. Trimming at V came to 4 bases and at J to 11 bases, leaving 4 bases not matched to a gene. CDR1 is GTSNPN, CDR2 SVGIG, per germline (reference sequence). The chain's CDR3 is CAWTRGPPPLHF. For the CDR3, the DNA is TGTGCCTGGACCAGGGGGCCCCCACCCCTCCACTTT.

The chain couples TRBV19 to TRBJ1-5; no definite D call. Germline-derived CDR1 and CDR2 are LNHDA and SQIVND (reference sequence). Trimming pared 2 bases from V and 5 bases from J, leaving 7 bases between. The CDR3 is 13 amino acids. CDR3 loop: CASSIKPYQPQHF. The DNA of the CDR3 is TGTGCCAGTAGTATAAAGCCCTATCAGCCCCAGCATTTT.

The chain combines TRBV5-1 with TRBJ2-7; TRBD1 agrees at 7 bases. CDR1 is SGHRS and CDR2 is YFSETQ in the germline V gene. Trimming took 0 bases from V and 2 from J; bases not matched to a gene: 2. This CDR3 spans 14 amino acids. As DNA, the CDR3 is TGCGCCAGCAGCTTGGCGGGACAGACCTACGAGCAGTACTTC. It translates to CASSLAGQTYEQYF.

This clone was recorded once. This rearrangement joins TRBV7-9 to TRBJ1-5; 7 nucleotides agree with TRBD1. The CDR3 covers 16 residues. Germline V gene lookup returns CDR1 SEHNR and CDR2 FQNEAQ (reference sequence). The V segment lost 4 bases and the J segment 7 bases; nucleotides outside the gene matches: 13. The CDR3 loop is CASSSGTGEVAQPQHF. The CDR3 DNA reads as TGTGCCAGCAGCTCGGGCACAGGGGAAGTAGCCCAGCCCCAGCATTTT.

This clone was observed once. The chain carries TRBV7-2 and TRBJ1-2; D gene unclear. Germline V lookup: CDR1 SGHTA, CDR2 FQGNSA. The CDR3 runs to 18 residues. V was shortened by 0 bases and J by 2 bases, with 19 bases between the two germline ends. CDR3 coding DNA: TGTGCCAGCAGCTTAGCTTTTAGGCAAACAAAAAAGAACTATGGCTACACCTTC. It translates to CASSLAFRQTKKNYGYTF.

The chain uses TRBV7-3 and TRBJ1-1; no clear D. Germline loops: CDR1 SGHTA, CDR2 FQGTGA. V dropped 0 bases and J dropped 0 bases, with 5 bases sitting between them. This CDR3 contains 14 residues. The CDR3 protein is CASSLTGMNTEAFF. The CDR3 nucleotides read TGTGCCAGCAGCTTAACGGGGATGAACACTGAAGCTTTCTTT.

The V gene is TRBV11-1, the J gene TRBJ2-1; tentative D call: TRBD2 (5 bases). The V end was cut by 1 base, the J end by 9 bases, with 25 bases between. Germline V lookup: CDR1 SGHAT, CDR2 FQDESV (reference sequence). The CDR3 is 18 residues long. This chain's CDR3 is CASSLGLAWRSGSGEQFF. CDR3 nucleotides: TGTGCCAGCAGCTTAGGGCTAGCATGGAGGTCGGGCAGTGGTGAGCAGTTCTTC.

This clone was recorded once. CDR3 sequence reads: CAISDLKNRYNEQFF. DNA for the CDR3: TGTGCCATCAGTGATCTGAAGAATCGGTACAATGAGCAGTTCTTC. The chain uses TRBV10-3 and TRBJ2-1, with D unresolved. Trimming left V 3 bases short and J 4 bases short, with 13 bases between. The CDR3 totals 15 residues. Germline CDR1 reads ENHRY; CDR2 reads SYGVKD.

This clone is a singleton in its sample. This chain uses TRBV18 with TRBJ1-5, with D perhaps TRBD1 (6 bases). This CDR3 spans 15 amino acids. CDR1 and CDR2 from the germline V gene are KGHSH and LQKENI. The V gene lost 4 bases and the J gene lost 5 bases, with 15 bases spanning the gap. The CDR3 sequence: CASSQAGQLDQPQHF. Here the CDR3 DNA reads TGTGCCAGCTCACAAGCTGGACAGCTTGATCAGCCCCAGCATTTT. Supplemented by reference TRBV18 and TRBJ1-5, the full variable domain reads NAGVMQNPRHLVRRRGQEARLRCSPMKGHSHVYWYRQLPEEGLKFMVYLQKENIIDESGMPKERFSAEFPKEGPSILRIQQVVRGDSAAYFCASSQAGQLDQPQHFGDGTRLSIL.

This clone was counted only a few times. The chain uses TRBV7-9 and TRBJ2-7; D is unclear. This CDR3 contains 13 residues. V was clipped by 0 bases and J by 3 bases, with 6 bases between them. Germline assignment: CDR1 SEHNR and CDR2 FQNEAQ (reference sequence). CDR3 DNA: TGTGCCAGCAGCTTAGCCGGCGACTACGAGCAGTACTTC. Its protein product is CASSLAGDYEQYF.

This clone has just one count. The chain's CDR3 is CSVVKGSYEQYF. The CDR3 nucleotides are TGCAGCGTTGTGAAGGGATCCTACGAGCAGTACTTC. This chain joins TRBV29-1 and TRBJ2-7; D remains unclear. Germline lookup yields CDR1 SQVTM and CDR2 ANQGSEA. The CDR3 extends over 12 amino acids. Trimming took off 4 bases at V and 1 base at J, with 8 bases between the two ends.

This chain joins TRBV9 and TRBJ1-3; no definite D call. CDR1 is SGDLS, CDR2 YYNGEE, per germline. V was pared by 0 bases and J by 1 base, with 14 bases between. The length of the CDR3 is 17 residues. CDR3 nucleotide sequence: TGTGCCAGCAGCGTAGGGATAGGCCAGCATTCTGGAAACACCATATATTTT. Translation gives CASSVGIGQHSGNTIYF.

The V call is TRBV6-5, the J call TRBJ2-7; TRBD2 aligns across 12 bases. This CDR3 spans 13 amino acids. Germline values: CDR1 MNHEY, CDR2 SVGAGI. The trim removed 8 bases at V and 6 bases at J, leaving 5 bases unmatched. The CDR3 sequence is CASGPSGRGEQYF. The CDR3 region has the DNA TGTGCCAGCGGCCCTAGCGGGAGGGGCGAGCAGTACTTC.

The gene calls are TRBV10-2 and TRBJ2-2; 12 bases align to TRBD2. J gave up 5 bases and V 8 bases, and 3 bases lay outside the gene matches. The germline gives CDR1 WSHSY, CDR2 SAAADI. CDR3 length: 14 residues. CDR3 in DNA: TGCGCCAGCGGACTAGCGGGAAAGACCGGGGAGCTGTTTTTT. This translates into CASGLAGKTGELFF.

J is TRBJ2-1 and V is TRBV29-1; maybe TRBD2 (6 bases). Germline CDR1 is SQVTM and CDR2 is ANQGSEA. CDR3 length equals 10 residues. V was pared by 3 bases and J by 10 bases, with 7 bases between. The CDR3 DNA sequence: TGCAGCGTTGAGGAGGGCGAGCAGTTCTTC. Translating gives CSVEEGEQFF.

The chain combines TRBV25-1 with TRBJ1-4, with TRBD1 identical over 7 bases. CDR3 length: 16 amino acids. The germline V gene has CDR1 MGHDK and CDR2 SYGVNS. The trim removed 3 bases at V and 2 bases at J, leaving 6 bases unmatched. CDR3: CASSEEQGGTNEKLFF. The CDR3 coding sequence is TGTGCCAGCAGTGAGGAGCAAGGGGGCACTAATGAAAAACTGTTTTTT.

The rearrangement links TRBV29-1 to TRBJ1-1; D is perhaps TRBD1 (5 bases). The V end lost 7 bases, the J end lost 1 base, and 16 bases lay between the germline ends. Germline V gene sequence: CDR1 SQVTM, CDR2 ANQGSEA. The CDR3 is made up of 14 amino acids. CDR3 sequence reads: CSANLQERNTEAFF. The CDR3 region has the DNA TGCAGCGCCAACCTACAGGAACGGAACACTGAAGCTTTCTTT.

This clone was observed a handful of times. CDR3 nucleotide sequence: TGTGCCAGCACTCCAGGGTCCTATAATTCACCCCTCCACTTT. Amino acid sequence: CASTPGSYNSPLHF. The rearrangement joins TRBV27 to TRBJ1-6, with a weak D call TRBD1 (5 bases). There are 14 residues in the CDR3. Trimming shortened V by 7 bases and J by 1 base, and 8 bases separated the two germline ends. Looked up from germline, CDR1 is MNHEY and CDR2 is SMNVEV (reference sequence).

The gene calls are TRBV21-1 and TRBJ2-1; no check of the table's D call, TRBD2, against the DNA was made. TRBV21-1 is recorded as a pseudogene. The CDR3 contains 18 residues. CDR3 loop: CASSFRTSGRSSYNEQFF. DNA of the CDR3: TGTGCCAGCAGCTTTCGGACTAGCGGGCGGAGCTCCTACAATGAGCAGTTCTTC.